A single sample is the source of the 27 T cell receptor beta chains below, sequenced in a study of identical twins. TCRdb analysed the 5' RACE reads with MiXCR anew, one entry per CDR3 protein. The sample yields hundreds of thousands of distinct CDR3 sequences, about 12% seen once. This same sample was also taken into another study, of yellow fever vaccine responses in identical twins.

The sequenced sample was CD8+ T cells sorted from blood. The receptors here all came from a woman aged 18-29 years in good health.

CDR3 sequence: CASSPWAAQKDYNEQFF. DNA of the CDR3: TGTGCCAGCAGCCCTTGGGCAGCCCAGAAGGATTACAATGAGCAGTTCTTC. This chain connects TRBV7-9 to TRBJ2-1; D remains unclear. With 5 bases removed from V and 4 bases from J, the gap between germline ends came to 21 bases. There are 17 residues in the CDR3. Germline V gene data show CDR1 as SEHNR and CDR2 as FQNEAQ (reference sequence). Together with reference TRBV7-9 and TRBJ2-1, the CDR3 gives the full variable domain: DTGVSQNPRHKITKRGQNVTFRCDPISEHNRLYWYRQTLGQGPEFLTYFQNEAQLEKSRLLSDRFSAERPKGSFSTLEIQRTEQGDSAMYLCASSPWAAQKDYNEQFFGPGTRLTVL.

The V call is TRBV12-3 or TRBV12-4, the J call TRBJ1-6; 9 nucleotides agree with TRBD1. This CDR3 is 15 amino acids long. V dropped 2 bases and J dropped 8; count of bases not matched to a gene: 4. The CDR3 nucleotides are TGTGCCAGCAGTTTAAGGGACAGGGACTATTCACCCCTCCACTTT. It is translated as CASSLRDRDYSPLHF.

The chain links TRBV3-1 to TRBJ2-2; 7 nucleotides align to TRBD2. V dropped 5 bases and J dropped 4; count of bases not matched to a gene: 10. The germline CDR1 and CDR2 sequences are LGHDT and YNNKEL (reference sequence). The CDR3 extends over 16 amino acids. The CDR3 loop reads CASSAHGLVVTGELFF. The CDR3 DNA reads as TGTGCCAGCAGCGCGCACGGACTAGTAGTCACCGGGGAGCTGTTTTTT.

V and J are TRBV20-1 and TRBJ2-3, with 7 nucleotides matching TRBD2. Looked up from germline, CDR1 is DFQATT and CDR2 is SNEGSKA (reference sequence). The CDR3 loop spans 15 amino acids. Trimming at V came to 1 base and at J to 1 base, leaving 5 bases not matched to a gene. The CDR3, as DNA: TGCAGTGCTAGAGCGAAGCGGGACGGCACAGATACGCAGTATTTT. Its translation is CSARAKRDGTDTQYF.

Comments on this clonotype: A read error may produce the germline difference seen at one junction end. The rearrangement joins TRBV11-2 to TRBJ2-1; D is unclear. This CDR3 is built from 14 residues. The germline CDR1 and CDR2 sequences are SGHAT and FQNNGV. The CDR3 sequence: CASSLPSSYSEQFF. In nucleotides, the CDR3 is TGTGCCAGCAGTCTTCCGAGCTCCTACAGTGAGCAGTTCTTC.

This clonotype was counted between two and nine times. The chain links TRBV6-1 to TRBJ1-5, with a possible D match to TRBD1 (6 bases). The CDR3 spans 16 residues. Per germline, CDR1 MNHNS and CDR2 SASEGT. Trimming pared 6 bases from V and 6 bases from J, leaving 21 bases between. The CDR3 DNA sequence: TGTGCCAGCAGCCCAGCTTTGGGGGGGGCTGGTCAGCCCCAGCATTTT. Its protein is CASSPALGGAGQPQHF.

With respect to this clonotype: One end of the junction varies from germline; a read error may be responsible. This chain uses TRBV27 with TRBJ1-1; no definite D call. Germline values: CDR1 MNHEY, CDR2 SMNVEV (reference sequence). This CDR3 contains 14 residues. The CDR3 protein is CASSLSITNTEASF. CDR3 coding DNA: TGTGCCAGCAGTTTATCTATCACAAACACTGAAGCTTCCTTT.

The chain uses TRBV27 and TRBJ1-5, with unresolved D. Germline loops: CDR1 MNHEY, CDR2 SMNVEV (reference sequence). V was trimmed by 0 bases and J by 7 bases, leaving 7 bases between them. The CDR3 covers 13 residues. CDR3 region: CASSLSSRQPQHF. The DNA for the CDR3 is TGTGCCAGCAGTTTATCCTCTCGCCAGCCCCAGCATTTT.

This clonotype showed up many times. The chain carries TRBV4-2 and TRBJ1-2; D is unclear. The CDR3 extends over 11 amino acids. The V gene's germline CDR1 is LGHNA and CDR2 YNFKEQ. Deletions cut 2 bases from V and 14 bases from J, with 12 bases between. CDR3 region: CASSQTFIRTF. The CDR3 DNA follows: TGTGCCAGCAGCCAAACATTCATAAGGACCTTC.

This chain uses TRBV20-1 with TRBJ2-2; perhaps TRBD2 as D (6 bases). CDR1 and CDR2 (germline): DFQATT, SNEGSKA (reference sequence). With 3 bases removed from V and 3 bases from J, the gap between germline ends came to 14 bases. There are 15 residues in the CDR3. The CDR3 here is CSASDTWGDTGELFF. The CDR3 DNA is TGCAGTGCTAGCGACACCTGGGGGGACACCGGGGAGCTGTTTTTT.

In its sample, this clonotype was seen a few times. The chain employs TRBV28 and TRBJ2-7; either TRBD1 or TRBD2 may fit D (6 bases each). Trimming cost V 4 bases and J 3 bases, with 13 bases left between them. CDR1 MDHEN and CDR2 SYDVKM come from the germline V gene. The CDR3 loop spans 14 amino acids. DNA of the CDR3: TGTGCCAGCAGTTCAGGGGAGGCCGACTACGAGCAGTACTTC. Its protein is CASSSGEADYEQYF.

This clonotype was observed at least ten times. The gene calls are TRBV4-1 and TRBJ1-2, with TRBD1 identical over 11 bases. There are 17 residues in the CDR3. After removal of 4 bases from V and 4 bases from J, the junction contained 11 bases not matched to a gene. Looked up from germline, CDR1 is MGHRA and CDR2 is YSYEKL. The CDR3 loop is CASSPIMGQGVGYGYTF. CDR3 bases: TGCGCCAGCAGCCCTATAATGGGACAGGGGGTAGGCTATGGCTACACCTTC.

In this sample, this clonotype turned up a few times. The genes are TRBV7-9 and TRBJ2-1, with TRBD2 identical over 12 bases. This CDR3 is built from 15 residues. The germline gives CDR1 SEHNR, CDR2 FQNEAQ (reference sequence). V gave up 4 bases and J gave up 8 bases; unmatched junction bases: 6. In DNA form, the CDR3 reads TGTGCCAGCAGCTCACTAGCGGGAGGTGCCTATGAGCAGTTCTTC. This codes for CASSSLAGGAYEQFF.

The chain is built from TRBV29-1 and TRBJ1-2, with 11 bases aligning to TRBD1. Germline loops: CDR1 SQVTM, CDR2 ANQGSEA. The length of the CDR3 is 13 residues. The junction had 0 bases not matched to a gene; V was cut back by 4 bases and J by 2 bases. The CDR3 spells CSVGTGGNYGYTF. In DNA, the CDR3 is TGCAGCGTTGGGACAGGGGGCAACTATGGCTACACCTTC.

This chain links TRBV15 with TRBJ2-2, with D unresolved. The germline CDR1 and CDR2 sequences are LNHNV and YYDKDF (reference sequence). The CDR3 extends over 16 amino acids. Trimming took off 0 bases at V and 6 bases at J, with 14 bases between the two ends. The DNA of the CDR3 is TGTGCCACCAGCAGAGAACCGGGCCTGTCGGCCGGGGAGCTGTTTTTT. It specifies CATSREPGLSAGELFF.

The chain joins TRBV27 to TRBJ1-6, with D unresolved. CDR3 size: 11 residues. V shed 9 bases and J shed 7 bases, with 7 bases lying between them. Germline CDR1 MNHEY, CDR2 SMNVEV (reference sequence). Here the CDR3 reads CASGRNSPLHF. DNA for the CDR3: TGTGCCAGTGGACGAAATTCACCCCTCCACTTT.

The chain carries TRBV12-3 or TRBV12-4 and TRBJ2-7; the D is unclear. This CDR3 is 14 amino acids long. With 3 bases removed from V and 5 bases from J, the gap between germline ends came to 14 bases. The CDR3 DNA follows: TGTGCCAGCAGTTTCGTCTGGGTTGGGGACGAGCAGTACTTC. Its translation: CASSFVWVGDEQYF.

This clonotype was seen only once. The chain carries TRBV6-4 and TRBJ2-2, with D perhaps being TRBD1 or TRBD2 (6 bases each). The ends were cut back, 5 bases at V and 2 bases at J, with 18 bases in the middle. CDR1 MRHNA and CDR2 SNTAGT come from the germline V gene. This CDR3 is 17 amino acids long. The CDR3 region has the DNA TGTGCCAGCAGTTCCCTGGGGGGCCCCAGAAACACCGGGGAGCTGTTTTTT. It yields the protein CASSSLGGPRNTGELFF.

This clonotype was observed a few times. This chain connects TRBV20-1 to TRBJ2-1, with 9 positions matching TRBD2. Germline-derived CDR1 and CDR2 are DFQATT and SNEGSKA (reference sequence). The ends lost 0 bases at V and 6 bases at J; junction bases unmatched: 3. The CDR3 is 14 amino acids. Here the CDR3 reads CSARDAGGLNEQFF. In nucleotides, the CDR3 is TGCAGTGCTAGAGACGCGGGGGGGCTCAATGAGCAGTTCTTC.

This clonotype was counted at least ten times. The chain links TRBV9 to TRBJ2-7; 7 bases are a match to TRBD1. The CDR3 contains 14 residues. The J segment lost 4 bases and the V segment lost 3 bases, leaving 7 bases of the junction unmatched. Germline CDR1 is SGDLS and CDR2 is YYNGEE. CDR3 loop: CASSARTGGYEQYF. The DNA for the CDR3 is TGTGCCAGCAGCGCCCGGACAGGAGGTTACGAGCAGTACTTC.

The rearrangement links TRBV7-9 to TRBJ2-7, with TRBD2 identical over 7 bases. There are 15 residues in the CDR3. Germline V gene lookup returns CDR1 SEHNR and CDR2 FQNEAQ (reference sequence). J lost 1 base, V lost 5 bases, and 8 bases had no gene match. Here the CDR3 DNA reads TGTGCCAGCAGCCTCAAGGGCGGGAGTTCCTACGAGCAGTACTTC. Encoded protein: CASSLKGGSSYEQYF.

CDR3 in amino acids: CASRPDRSSYNEQFF. The CDR3 nucleotides read TGTGCCAGCAGACCGGACAGGAGCTCCTACAATGAGCAGTTCTTC. The chain is built from TRBV6-1 and TRBJ2-1, with 7 bases aligning to TRBD1. J lost 0 bases, V lost 6 bases, and 5 bases had no gene match. Germline CDR1 and CDR2: MNHNS and SASEGT. The CDR3 is 15 residues long.

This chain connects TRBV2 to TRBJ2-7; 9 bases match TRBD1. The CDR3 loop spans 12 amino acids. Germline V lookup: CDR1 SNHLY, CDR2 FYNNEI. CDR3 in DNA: TGTGCTAGTACAGGGGGCGACTACGAGCAGTACTTC. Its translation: CASTGGDYEQYF.

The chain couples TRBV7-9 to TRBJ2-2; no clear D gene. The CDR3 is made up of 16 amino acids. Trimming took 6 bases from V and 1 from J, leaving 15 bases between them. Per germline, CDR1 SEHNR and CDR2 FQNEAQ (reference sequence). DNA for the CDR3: TGTGCCAGCAGTCCGAACGGGCCGCTGAACACCGGGGAGCTGTTTTTT. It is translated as CASSPNGPLNTGELFF.

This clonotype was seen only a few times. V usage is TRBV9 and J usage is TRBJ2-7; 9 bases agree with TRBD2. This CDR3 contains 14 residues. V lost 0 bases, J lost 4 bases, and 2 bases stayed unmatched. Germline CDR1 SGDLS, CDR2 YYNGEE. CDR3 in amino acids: CASSVGTSEYEQYF. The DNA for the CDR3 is TGTGCCAGCAGCGTAGGGACTAGCGAATACGAGCAGTACTTC.

CDR3 sequence (DNA): TGTGCCAGCAGCGGGGAGGGACAGGGGAAGTCGAACACCGGGGAGCTGTTTTTT. Its translation: CASSGEGQGKSNTGELFF. The V call is TRBV7-7, the J call TRBJ2-2; TRBD1 aligns across 10 bases. CDR1 is SSHAT and CDR2 is FNYEAQ in the germline V gene (reference sequence). This CDR3 spans 18 amino acids. Trimming took 5 bases from V and 0 from J; bases not matched to a gene: 9.

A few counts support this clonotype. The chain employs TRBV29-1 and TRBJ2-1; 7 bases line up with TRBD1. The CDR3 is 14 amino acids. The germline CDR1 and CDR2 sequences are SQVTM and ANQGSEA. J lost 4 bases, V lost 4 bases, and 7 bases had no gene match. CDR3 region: CSVVLLDRYNEQFF. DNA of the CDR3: TGCAGCGTTGTCCTTTTGGACAGGTACAATGAGCAGTTCTTC.